This T cell receptor (beta chain) appears in the sequencing data of a study of Graves' ophthalmopathy and Graves' hyperthyroidism. Whole-study results and caveats: A 13-signature model separated ophthalmopathy from stable hyperthyroidism, reaching around 89% sensitivity and around 79% specificity cross-validated.

Beta-chain TCR CDR3 regions were amplified from RNA transcripts. HTBI primers were used in a first-round RT-PCR, which preceded a second-round multiplex PCR. TCRdb reanalysed the multiplex PCR reads using MiXCR and keeps one entry per CDR3 protein. The profile covers 1 million to 1.3 million distinct CDR3 sequences, with roughly 35% appearing a single time and roughly 11% taken by the ten largest. The CDR3 is 15 amino acids. Trimming removed 2 bases at V and 0 bases at J, with 11 bases between. Germline CDR1 is ENHRY and CDR2 is SYGVKD. Comments on this clonotype: What it binds is unknown.

This sequence was found in an adult man with Graves' hyperthyroidism. The genes are TRBV10-3 and TRBJ2-7, with D tentatively TRBD1 (5 bases). The sequenced material came from peripheral blood or thyroid tissue (not recorded which). This chain's CDR3 is CAISERGGYSYEQYF. The CDR3 DNA reads as TGTGCCATCAGTGAGAGGGGTGGTTACTCCTACGAGCAGTACTTC.